This entry lists 5 T cell receptor beta chains sequenced from one sample in a study of radiotherapy plus CTLA-4 blockade in lung cancer. Assay used: immunoSEQ multiplex PCR; TCRdb lists only in-frame clones, some missing. The profile covers 85,000 to 90,000 clones, with around 86% appearing a single time and approximately 16% taken by the ten largest. The specimen comprised peripheral blood, sampled from a patient treated with radiotherapy plus ipilimumab. These TCRs come from a human donor with non-small cell lung cancer that progressed on radiotherapy plus ipilimumab.

The V gene is TRBV27, the J gene TRBJ2-7; D gene ambiguous. CDR1 and CDR2 (germline): MNHEY, SMNVEV (reference sequence). The CDR3 runs to 13 residues. V gave up 7 bases and J gave up 2 bases, with 12 bases separating them. The DNA of the CDR3 is TGTGCCAGCACCCGCGCGTCAACCTACGAGCAGTACTTC. It translates to CASTRASTYEQYF.

The gene calls are TRBV4-3 and TRBJ2-3, with D possibly being TRBD1 (6 bases). The CDR3 loop spans 17 amino acids. Germline lookup yields CDR1 LGHNA and CDR2 YSLEER. Deletions cut 0 bases from V and 2 bases from J, with 15 bases between. CDR3 nucleotides: TGCGCCAGCAGCCAAGATTTAACAGGGCGAACCACAGATACGCAGTATTTT. Translating gives CASSQDLTGRTTDTQYF.

This chain connects TRBV5-6 to TRBJ1-2; 9 bases align to TRBD1. V dropped 3 bases and J dropped 2; count of bases not matched to a gene: 8. Germline V CDR1 and CDR2: SGHDT, YYEEEE. The CDR3 contains 16 residues. CDR3 DNA sequence: TGTGCCAGCAGCTCCCGTGGGACAGGGCGAAACTATGGCTACACCTTC. This translates into CASSSRGTGRNYGYTF.

The genes are TRBV2 and TRBJ2-2, with D perhaps matching TRBD1 (5 bases). V dropped 8 bases and J dropped 8 bases, with 12 bases sitting between them. The CDR3 totals 12 residues. The germline gives CDR1 SNHLY, CDR2 FYNNEI. The CDR3 nucleotides are TGTGCCAGCCATAGGGGATATGGGGAGCTGTTTTTT. Residues: CASHRGYGELFF.

The J gene is TRBJ2-7, the V gene TRBV5-1; a possible D gene is TRBD2 (7 bases). The V and J ends lost 4 bases and 7 bases respectively, with 18 bases between them. The CDR3 contains 14 residues. CDR1 and CDR2 from the germline V gene are SGHRS and YFSETQ. The chain's CDR3 is CASSPGGGTEEQYF. In nucleotides, the CDR3 is TGCGCCAGCAGCCCGGGGGGCGGGACTGAGGAGCAGTACTTC.